This T cell receptor beta chain was obtained from a study of blood T cell dynamics during melanoma immunotherapy. The length of the CDR3 is 14 residues. The germline gives CDR1 SGHVS, CDR2 FNYEAQ. V dropped 4 bases and J dropped 1 base, with 9 bases sitting between them. Time point specified: pre-treatment baseline. No patient had earlier systemic cancer treatment, concurrent immunosuppressants, or another active cancer. Each cfDNA sample had a fixed 40 ng loaded. Here immunoSEQ multiplex PCR was the method, and the copy in TCRdb shows in-frame clones only, minus some. Altogether hundreds of clones are present, around 91% being singletons, with the ten largest covering less than 9.5%.

The source of this sequence is a human donor with melanoma. The material sequenced was cell-free DNA from blood, taken from a patient treated with checkpoint blockade. V usage is TRBV7-6 and J usage is TRBJ2-3; no definite D call. CDR3 in amino acids: CASSSMQGTDTQYF. DNA for the CDR3: TGTGCCAGCAGCTCCATGCAGGGCACAGATACGCAGTATTTT.